A selection of T cell receptor beta chains follows, all from one sample in a study of shared clonotypes between healthy human individuals. The repertoire was sequenced with immunoSEQ multiplex PCR; TCRdb's copy has only in-frame clones and lacks some. The table shows some 2,400,000 clones, with nearly 97% occurring only once. The sequenced sample was naive CD4+ T cells sorted from blood. The receptors come from a man between 18 and 35 years old in good health. Each CDR3 is given without its conserved first and last residue.

TRBV19	TRBJ1-5	ASKRDPYSNQPQH
TRBV7-2	TRBJ2-7	ASSLQGFEQY
TRBV27	TRBJ2-7	ASSLFGVPQNSYEQY
TRBV6-6	TRBJ1-5	ASSYSSGGIRPQH
TRBV7-3	TRBJ1-2	ASSPSAGYTGYT
TRBV10-3	TRBJ1-6	AISENLGSYNSPLH
TRBV5-1	TRBJ2-3	ASSPRLYTDTQY
TRBV6-5	TRBJ2-3	ASSYNRREGTDTQY
TRBV9	TRBJ2-5	ASSIGQGPDETQY
TRBV29-1	TRBJ1-5	GAGDSNQPQH
TRBV30	TRBJ2-7	AHLGQGSPHEQY
TRBV18	TRBJ1-1	ASSPLGDGEAF
TRBV6-5	TRBJ2-7	ASSKSGGAEQY
TRBV19	TRBJ2-7	ASSRPGQGTYEQY
TRBV28	TRBJ2-7	ASSRAGQGAEEQY
TRBV10-2	TRBJ1-1	ASGRQGGTEAF